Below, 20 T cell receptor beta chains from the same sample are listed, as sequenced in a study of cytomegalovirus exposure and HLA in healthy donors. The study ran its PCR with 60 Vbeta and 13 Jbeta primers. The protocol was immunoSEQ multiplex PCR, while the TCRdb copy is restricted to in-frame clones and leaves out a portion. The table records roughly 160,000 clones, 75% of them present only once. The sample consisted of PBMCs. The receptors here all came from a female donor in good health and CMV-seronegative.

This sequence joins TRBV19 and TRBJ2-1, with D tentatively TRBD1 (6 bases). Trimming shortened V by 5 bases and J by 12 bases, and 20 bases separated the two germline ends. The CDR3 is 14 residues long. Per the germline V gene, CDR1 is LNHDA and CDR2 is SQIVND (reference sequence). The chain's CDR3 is CASSVDSVIRGQFF. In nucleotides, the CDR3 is TGTGCCAGTAGTGTGGACAGTGTCATACGGGGGCAGTTCTTC.

The CDR3 reads CASSPGATGELFF. CDR3 bases: TGCGCCAGCAGCCCCGGAGCCACCGGGGAGCTGTTTTTT. The rearrangement uses TRBV4-3 and TRBJ2-2; no clear D. In germline, CDR1 is LGHNA, CDR2 YSLEER. Trimming cost V 4 bases and J 4 bases, with 7 bases left between them. The CDR3 totals 13 residues.

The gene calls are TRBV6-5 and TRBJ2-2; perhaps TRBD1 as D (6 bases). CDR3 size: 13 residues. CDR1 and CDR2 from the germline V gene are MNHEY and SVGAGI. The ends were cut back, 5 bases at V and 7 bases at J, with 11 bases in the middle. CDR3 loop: CASSPRGGGELFF. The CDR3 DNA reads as TGTGCCAGCAGTCCCAGGGGTGGCGGGGAGCTGTTTTTT.

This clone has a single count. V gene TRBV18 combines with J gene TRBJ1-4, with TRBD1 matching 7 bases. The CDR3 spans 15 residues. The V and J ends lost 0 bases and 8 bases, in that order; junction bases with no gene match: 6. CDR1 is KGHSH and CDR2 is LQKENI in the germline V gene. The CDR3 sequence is CASSPPNRGGEKLFF. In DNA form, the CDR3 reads TGTGCCAGCTCACCACCGAACAGGGGTGGGGAAAAACTGTTTTTT.

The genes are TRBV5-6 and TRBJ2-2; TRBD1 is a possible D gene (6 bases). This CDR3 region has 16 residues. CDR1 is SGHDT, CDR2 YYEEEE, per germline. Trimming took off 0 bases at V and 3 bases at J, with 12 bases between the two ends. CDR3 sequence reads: CASSLGGLPYTGELFF. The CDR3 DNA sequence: TGTGCCAGCAGCTTGGGGGGGCTGCCATACACCGGGGAGCTGTTTTTT.

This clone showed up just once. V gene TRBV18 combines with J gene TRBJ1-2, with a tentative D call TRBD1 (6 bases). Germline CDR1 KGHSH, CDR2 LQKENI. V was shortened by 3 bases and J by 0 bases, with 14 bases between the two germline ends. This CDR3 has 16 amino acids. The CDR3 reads CASSPLRTASNYGYTF. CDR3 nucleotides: TGTGCCAGCTCACCCCTTCGGACAGCCTCTAACTATGGCTACACCTTC.

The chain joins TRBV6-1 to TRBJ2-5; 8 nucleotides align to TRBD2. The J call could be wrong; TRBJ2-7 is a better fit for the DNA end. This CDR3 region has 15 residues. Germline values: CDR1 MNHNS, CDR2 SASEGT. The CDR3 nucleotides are TGTGCCAGCAGTGGGGCGGGAGGAGGATCCTACGAGCAGTACTTC. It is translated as CASSGAGGGSYEQYF.

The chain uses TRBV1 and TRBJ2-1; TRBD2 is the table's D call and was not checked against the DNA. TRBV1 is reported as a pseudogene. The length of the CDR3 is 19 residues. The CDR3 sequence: CTSSQEQTSGGRSYNEQFF. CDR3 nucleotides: TGCACCAGCAGCCAAGAGCAGACTAGCGGGGGGAGGTCCTACAATGAGCAGTTCTTC.

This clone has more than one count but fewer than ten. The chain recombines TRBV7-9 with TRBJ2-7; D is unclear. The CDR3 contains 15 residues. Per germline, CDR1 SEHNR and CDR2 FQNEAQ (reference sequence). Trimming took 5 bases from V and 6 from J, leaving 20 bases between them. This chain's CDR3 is CASSQRPNSPTEQYF. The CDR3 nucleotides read TGTGCCAGCAGCCAGAGACCGAACAGCCCTACCGAGCAGTACTTC.

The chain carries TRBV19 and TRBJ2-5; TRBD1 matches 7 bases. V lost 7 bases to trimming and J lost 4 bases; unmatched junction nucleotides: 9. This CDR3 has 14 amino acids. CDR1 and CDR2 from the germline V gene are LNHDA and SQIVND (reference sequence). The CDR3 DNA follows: TGTGCCAGTACCATGGAGTACAGGGGAGAGACCCAGTACTTC. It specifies CASTMEYRGETQYF. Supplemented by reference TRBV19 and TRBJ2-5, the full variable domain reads DGGITQSPKYLFRKEGQNVTLSCEQNLNHDAMYWYRQDPGQGLRLIYYSQIVNDFQKGDIAEGYSVSREKKESFPLTVTSAQKNPTAFYLCASTMEYRGETQYFGPGTRLLVL.

The CDR3 bases are TGTGCGTTGGGAAGGAGGGGAACCGGGGAGCTGTTTTTT. As protein: CALGRRGTGELFF. This chain joins TRBV30 and TRBJ2-2; tentative D call: TRBD2 (6 bases). The CDR3 consists of 13 residues. Per germline, CDR1 GTSNPN and CDR2 SVGIG (reference sequence).

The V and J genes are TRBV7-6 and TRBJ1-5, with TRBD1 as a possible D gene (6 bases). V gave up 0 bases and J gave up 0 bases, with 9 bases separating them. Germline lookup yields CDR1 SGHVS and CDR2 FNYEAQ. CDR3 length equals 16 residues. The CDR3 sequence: CASSLAPGDSNQPQHF. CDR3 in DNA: TGTGCCAGCAGCTTAGCGCCAGGGGATAGCAATCAGCCCCAGCATTTT.

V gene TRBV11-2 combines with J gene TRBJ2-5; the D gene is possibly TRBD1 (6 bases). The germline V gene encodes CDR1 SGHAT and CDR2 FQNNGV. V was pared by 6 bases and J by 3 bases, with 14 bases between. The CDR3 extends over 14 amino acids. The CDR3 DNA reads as TGTGCCAGCAGGTCCAGGGGCGGAAAAGAGACCCAGTACTTC. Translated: CASRSRGGKETQYF.

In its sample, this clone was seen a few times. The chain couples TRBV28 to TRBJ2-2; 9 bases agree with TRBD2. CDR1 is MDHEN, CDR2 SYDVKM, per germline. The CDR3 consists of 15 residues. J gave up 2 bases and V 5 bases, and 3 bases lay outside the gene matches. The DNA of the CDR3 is TGTGCCAGCAGTATAGCGGGAGTTAACACCGGGGAGCTGTTTTTT. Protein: CASSIAGVNTGELFF.

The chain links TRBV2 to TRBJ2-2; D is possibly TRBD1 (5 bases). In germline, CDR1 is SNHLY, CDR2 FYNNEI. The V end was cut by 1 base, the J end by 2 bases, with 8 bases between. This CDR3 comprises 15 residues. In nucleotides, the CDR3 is TGTGCCAGCAGTGAAGAGGGGTTAAACACCGGGGAGCTGTTTTTT. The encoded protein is CASSEEGLNTGELFF.

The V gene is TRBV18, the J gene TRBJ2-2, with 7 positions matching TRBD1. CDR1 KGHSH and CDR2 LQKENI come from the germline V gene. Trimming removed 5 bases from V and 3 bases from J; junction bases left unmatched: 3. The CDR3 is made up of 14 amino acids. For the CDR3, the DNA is TGTGCCAGCTCAGTAGGGACAGACACCGGGGAGCTGTTTTTT. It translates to CASSVGTDTGELFF.

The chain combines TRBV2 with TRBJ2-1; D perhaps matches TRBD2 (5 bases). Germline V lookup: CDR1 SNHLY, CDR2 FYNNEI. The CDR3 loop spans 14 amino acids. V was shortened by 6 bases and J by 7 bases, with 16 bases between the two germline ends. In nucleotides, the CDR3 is TGTGCCAGCAGCCCTGAAGGAACGGGGAATGAGCAGTTCTTC. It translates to CASSPEGTGNEQFF.

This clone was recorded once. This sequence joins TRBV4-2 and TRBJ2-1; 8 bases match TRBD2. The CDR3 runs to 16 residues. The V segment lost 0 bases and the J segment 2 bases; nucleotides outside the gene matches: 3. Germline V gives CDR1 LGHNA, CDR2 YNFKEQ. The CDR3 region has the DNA TGTGCCAGCAGCCAAGACCCAGCGGGGGCCTACAATGAGCAGTTCTTC. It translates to CASSQDPAGAYNEQFF.

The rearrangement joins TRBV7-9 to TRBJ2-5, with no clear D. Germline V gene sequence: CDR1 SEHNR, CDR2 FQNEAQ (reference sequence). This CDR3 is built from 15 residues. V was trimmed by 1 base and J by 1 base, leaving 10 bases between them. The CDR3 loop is CASSLDLAAQETQYF. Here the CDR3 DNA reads TGTGCCAGCAGCTTAGATTTGGCGGCCCAAGAGACCCAGTACTTC. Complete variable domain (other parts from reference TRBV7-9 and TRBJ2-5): DTGVSQNPRHKITKRGQNVTFRCDPISEHNRLYWYRQTLGQGPEFLTYFQNEAQLEKSRLLSDRFSAERPKGSFSTLEIQRTEQGDSAMYLCASSLDLAAQETQYFGPGTRLLVL.

The CDR3: CASSQETGRYGYTF. DNA of the CDR3: TGTGCCAGCAGCCAGGAGACAGGGAGGTATGGCTACACCTTC. The V call is TRBV14, the J call TRBJ1-2, with 7 positions matching TRBD1. V was pared by 3 bases and J by 5 bases, with 6 bases of the junction left unmatched. There are 14 residues in the CDR3. The V gene's germline CDR1 is SGHDN and CDR2 FVKESK.